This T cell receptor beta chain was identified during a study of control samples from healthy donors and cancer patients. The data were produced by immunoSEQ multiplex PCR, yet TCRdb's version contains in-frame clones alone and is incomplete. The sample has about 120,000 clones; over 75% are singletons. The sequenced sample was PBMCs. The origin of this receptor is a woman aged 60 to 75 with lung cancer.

This CDR3 reads CAWSVNREVTEAFF. Here the CDR3 DNA reads TGTGCCTGGAGTGTCAACAGGGAGGTGACTGAAGCTTTCTTT. The gene calls are TRBV30 and TRBJ1-1; possible D gene TRBD1, 6 bases. The CDR3 length is 14 residues. Germline V CDR1 and CDR2: GTSNPN, SVGIG (reference sequence). Trimming cost V 0 bases and J 5 bases, with 13 bases left between them.